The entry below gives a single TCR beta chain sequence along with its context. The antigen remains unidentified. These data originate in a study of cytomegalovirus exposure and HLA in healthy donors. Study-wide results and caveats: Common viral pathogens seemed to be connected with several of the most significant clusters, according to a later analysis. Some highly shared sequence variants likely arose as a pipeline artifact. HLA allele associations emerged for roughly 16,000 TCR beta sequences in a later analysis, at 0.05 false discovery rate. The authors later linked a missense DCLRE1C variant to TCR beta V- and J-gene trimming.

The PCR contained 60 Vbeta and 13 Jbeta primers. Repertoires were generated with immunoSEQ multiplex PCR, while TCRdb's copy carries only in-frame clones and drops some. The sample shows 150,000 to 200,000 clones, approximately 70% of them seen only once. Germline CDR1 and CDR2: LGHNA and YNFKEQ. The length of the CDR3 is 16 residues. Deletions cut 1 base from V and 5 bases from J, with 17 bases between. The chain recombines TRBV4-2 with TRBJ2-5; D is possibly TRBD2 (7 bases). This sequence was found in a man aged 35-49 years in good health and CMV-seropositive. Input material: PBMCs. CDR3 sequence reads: CASSQGAGGLVETQYF. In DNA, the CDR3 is TGTGCCAGCAGCCAAGGGGCCGGGGGGCTAGTTGAGACCCAGTACTTC.